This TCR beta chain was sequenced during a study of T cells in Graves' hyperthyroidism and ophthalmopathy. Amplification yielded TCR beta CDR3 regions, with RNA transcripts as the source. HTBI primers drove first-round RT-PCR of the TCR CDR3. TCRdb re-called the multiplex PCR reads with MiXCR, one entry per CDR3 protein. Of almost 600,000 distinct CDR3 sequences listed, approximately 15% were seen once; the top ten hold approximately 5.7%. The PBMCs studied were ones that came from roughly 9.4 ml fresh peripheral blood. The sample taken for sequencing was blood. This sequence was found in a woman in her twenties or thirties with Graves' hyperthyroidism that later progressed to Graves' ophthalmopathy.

The CDR3 DNA reads TGCGCCAGCAGCTTGGCGGACCCACCTAATGAAAAACTGTTTTTT. Protein product: CASSLADPPNEKLFF. V and J are TRBV5-1 and TRBJ1-4; D gene ambiguous. The CDR3 sequence is 15 residues long. Trimming took 0 bases from V and 3 from J, leaving 9 bases between them. In germline, CDR1 is SGHRS, CDR2 YFSETQ.